Following are 21 T cell receptor beta chains from one sample sequenced in a study of blood T cell repertoires in COVID-19. Some clones are missing from TCRdb's copy, which holds only in-frame ones; the method was immunoSEQ multiplex PCR. The table shows fewer than 350,000 clones, with 85% occurring only once. The source material was PBMCs or T cells enriched from blood (not recorded which). Receptors originate from a woman aged 25-40 years who had been exposed to COVID-19.

This chain joins TRBV7-3 and TRBJ2-3; the D gene is possibly TRBD2 (6 bases). The CDR3 has 15 amino acids. From germline, CDR1 is SGHTA and CDR2 FQGTGA. Deletions cut 3 bases from V and 2 bases from J, with 12 bases between. CDR3: CASSFSGANTDTQYF. Here the CDR3 DNA reads TGTGCCAGCAGCTTCTCGGGAGCGAACACAGATACGCAGTATTTT.

The chain joins TRBV3-1 (or the pseudogene TRBV3-2) to TRBJ1-2; D remains unclear. The CDR3 is 17 amino acids. The V end lost 4 bases, the J end lost 3 bases, and 21 bases lay between the germline ends. Germline V gene sequence: CDR1 LGHDT, CDR2 YNNKEL (reference sequence). CDR3 amino acids: CASSLSSLRRRDYGYTF. The CDR3 bases are TGTGCCAGCAGCCTAAGTTCGTTACGTAGGAGGGACTATGGCTACACCTTC.

V gene TRBV7-8 combines with J gene TRBJ1-1; weak D call: TRBD1 (5 bases). The CDR3 totals 13 residues. Germline CDR1 SGHVS, CDR2 FQNEAQ. With 5 bases removed from V and 5 bases from J, the gap between germline ends came to 12 bases. The CDR3 DNA is TGTGCCAGCAGCGTTGGGGAGGGGACTGAAGCTTTCTTT. Translated, it gives CASSVGEGTEAFF. Combining the CDR3 with reference TRBV7-8 and TRBJ1-1 gives the whole variable domain GAGVSQSPRYKVAKRGQDVALRCDPISGHVSLFWYQQALGQGPEFLTYFQNEAQLDKSGLPSDRFFAERPEGSVSTLKIQRTQQEDSAVYLCASSVGEGTEAFFGQGTRLTVV.

The J gene is TRBJ2-5, the V gene TRBV15, with a possible D match to TRBD2 (6 bases). Germline V gene data show CDR1 as LNHNV and CDR2 as YYDKDF (reference sequence). The CDR3 is 13 amino acids. Trimming left V 3 bases short and J 5 bases short, with 10 bases between. The CDR3 sequence: CATSSWGGETQYF. In nucleotides, the CDR3 is TGTGCCACCAGCAGTTGGGGAGGCGAGACCCAGTACTTC. The full variable domain, its missing parts supplied by reference TRBV15 and TRBJ2-5, is DAMVIQNPRYQVTQFGKPVTLSCSQTLNHNVMYWYQQKSSQAPKLLFHYYDKDFNNEADTPDNFQSRRPNTSFCFLDIRSPGLGDTAMYLCATSSWGGETQYFGPGTRLLVL.

The chain joins TRBV10-3 to TRBJ2-7; D ambiguous. The CDR3 totals 14 residues. Germline lookup yields CDR1 ENHRY and CDR2 SYGVKD. V lost 0 bases to trimming and J lost 3 bases, with 9 bases between them. CDR3 sequence (DNA): TGTGCCATCAGTGAGTCGAGTCACTTCTACGAGCAGTACTTC. The encoded protein is CAISESSHFYEQYF.

This clone was detected a few times. The V call is TRBV18, the J call TRBJ1-3; D might be TRBD1 (6 bases). With 3 bases removed from V and 1 base from J, the gap between germline ends came to 16 bases. The CDR3 extends over 17 amino acids. The germline CDR1 and CDR2 sequences are KGHSH and LQKENI. The CDR3 nucleotides read TGTGCCAGCTCACCTCTGGGGGCTGCCACATCTGGAAACACCATATATTTT. The encoded protein is CASSPLGAATSGNTIYF.

The rearrangement links TRBV27 to TRBJ2-5, with a weak D call TRBD2 (5 bases). V lost 2 bases and J 5 bases, leaving 21 bases between the germline ends. In germline, CDR1 is MNHEY, CDR2 SMNVEV (reference sequence). This CDR3 has 17 residues. CDR3 amino acids: CASSLGGLGRGAETQYF. The CDR3, as DNA: TGTGCCAGCAGTTTAGGCGGGTTAGGGCGAGGAGCGGAGACCCAGTACTTC.

This sequence joins TRBV19 and TRBJ2-7, with 7 bases identical to TRBD2. This CDR3 spans 15 amino acids. After removal of 5 bases from V and 3 bases from J, the junction contained 10 bases not matched to a gene. The germline gives CDR1 LNHDA, CDR2 SQIVND (reference sequence). CDR3 sequence: CASSGKGTKNYEQYF. For the CDR3, the DNA is TGTGCCAGTAGTGGCAAGGGGACTAAGAACTACGAGCAGTACTTC.

A note on this clone: At one end, the junction sequence differs from germline, possibly due to a read error. The V and J genes are TRBV6-1 and TRBJ2-1, with D perhaps TRBD2 (6 bases). The germline CDR1 and CDR2 sequences are MNHNS and SASEGT. The CDR3 loop spans 13 amino acids. The CDR3 sequence: CASREDSGREQFF. Written as DNA, the CDR3 is TGTGCCAGCAGGGAAGATAGCGGCAGGGAGCAGTTCTTC.

This chain joins TRBV2 and TRBJ2-3, with TRBD2 matching over 7 bases. The CDR3 runs 13 residues. Germline V lookup: CDR1 SNHLY, CDR2 FYNNEI. V was pared by 7 bases and J by 6 bases, with 7 bases of the junction left unmatched. CDR3 nucleotides: TGTGCCAGCATGAGGGAGGGCCGCGATACGCAGTATTTT. It encodes CASMREGRDTQYF.

This sequence joins TRBV20-1 and TRBJ2-6; D gene uncertain. This CDR3 spans 16 amino acids. Germline lookup yields CDR1 DFQATT and CDR2 SNEGSKA (reference sequence). V was shortened by 3 bases and J by 2 bases, with 14 bases between the two germline ends. The CDR3: CSASLIYSAGANVLTF. The CDR3, as DNA: TGCAGTGCTAGTTTGATCTATTCGGCTGGGGCCAACGTCCTGACTTTC.

The chain joins TRBV6-2 or TRBV6-3 to TRBJ1-1, with D tentatively TRBD1 (6 bases). Germline V gene lookup returns CDR1 MNHEY and CDR2 SVGEGT. This CDR3 comprises 15 residues. V lost 2 bases and J lost 1, with 11 bases in between. This CDR3 is CASSYPQGRNTEAFF. The CDR3 DNA reads TGTGCCAGCAGTTACCCGCAGGGGAGGAACACTGAAGCTTTCTTT.

This chain joins TRBV28 and TRBJ1-2; 7 nucleotides agree with TRBD1. In germline, CDR1 is MDHEN, CDR2 SYDVKM. V gave up 6 bases and J gave up 0 bases; unmatched junction bases: 7. The CDR3 runs to 15 residues. This CDR3 reads CASSQGTAANYGYTF. In nucleotides, the CDR3 is TGTGCCAGCAGCCAAGGGACAGCGGCTAACTATGGCTACACCTTC.

This clone was seen a single time. The rearrangement links TRBV18 to TRBJ2-7; TRBD2 matches at 10 bases. This CDR3 comprises 16 residues. Germline V gene lookup returns CDR1 KGHSH and CDR2 LQKENI. V dropped 4 bases and J dropped 6; count of bases not matched to a gene: 12. Here the CDR3 DNA reads TGTGCCAGCTCACGCTCGGGACTAGCGCGGGAGGGCGAGCAGTACTTC. Residues: CASSRSGLAREGEQYF.

The chain uses TRBV15 and TRBJ2-5; possibly TRBD2 for D (6 bases). With 0 bases removed from V and 3 bases from J, the gap between germline ends came to 11 bases. The CDR3 covers 15 residues. Germline V CDR1 and CDR2: LNHNV, YYDKDF (reference sequence). For the CDR3, the DNA is TGTGCCACCAGCAGAGATGGCGGGGCTGAAGAGACCCAGTACTTC. Translated, it gives CATSRDGGAEETQYF.

The chain links TRBV5-1 to TRBJ2-2; TRBD2 agrees at 7 bases. Trimming took 4 bases from V and 6 from J; bases not matched to a gene: 12. The CDR3 consists of 16 residues. The germline CDR1 and CDR2 sequences are SGHRS and YFSETQ. The CDR3 here is CASSRSTSPESGELFF. CDR3 sequence (DNA): TGCGCCAGCAGCCGATCGACTAGCCCCGAGTCCGGGGAGCTGTTTTTT.

The gene calls are TRBV29-1 and TRBJ1-2; D is uncertain. Trimming took 6 bases from V and 1 from J, leaving 9 bases between them. CDR3 length: 12 amino acids. The germline V gene encodes CDR1 SQVTM and CDR2 ANQGSEA. The CDR3 DNA reads TGCAGCGTGCTGACTGGTAACTATGGCTACACCTTC. Translation: CSVLTGNYGYTF.

This CDR3 reads CASSPQGQPYYGYTF. In DNA form, the CDR3 reads TGTGCCAGCTCACCGCAGGGACAGCCTTACTATGGCTACACCTTC. The chain combines TRBV18 with TRBJ1-2; 7 bases agree with TRBD1. The germline V gene encodes CDR1 KGHSH and CDR2 LQKENI. The CDR3 has 15 amino acids. The V segment lost 3 bases and the J segment 3 bases; nucleotides outside the gene matches: 7. The entire variable domain, with the rest obtained from reference TRBV18 and TRBJ1-2, is as follows: NAGVMQNPRHLVRRRGQEARLRCSPMKGHSHVYWYRQLPEEGLKFMVYLQKENIIDESGMPKERFSAEFPKEGPSILRIQQVVRGDSAAYFCASSPQGQPYYGYTFGSGTRLTVV.

Turning to this clone: The same CDR3 can be traced to other DNA sequences in this sample. J is TRBJ1-4 and V is TRBV12-3 or TRBV12-4; the D is unclear. The CDR3 is made up of 12 amino acids. Deletions cut 6 bases from V and 7 bases from J, with 9 bases between. CDR3 DNA: TGTGCCAGCAGCCTACGGGGTGAAAAACTGTTTTTT. Translating gives CASSLRGEKLFF.

This sequence joins TRBV3-1 (or the pseudogene TRBV3-2) and TRBJ2-2, with D unclear. CDR3 size: 16 residues. The germline V gene encodes CDR1 LGHDT and CDR2 YNNKEL (reference sequence). Trimming left V 4 bases short and J 0 bases short, with 12 bases between. DNA of the CDR3: TGTGCCAGCAGCCCGGCCGGGTCTTCGAACACCGGGGAGCTGTTTTTT. Protein sequence: CASSPAGSSNTGELFF.

The chain joins TRBV4-2 to TRBJ1-1; D is undetermined. V shed 0 bases and J shed 0 bases, with 8 bases lying between them. The CDR3 spans 15 residues. CDR1 is LGHNA and CDR2 is YNFKEQ in the germline V gene. The CDR3 coding sequence is TGTGCCAGCAGCCAAGACGCGGGTATGAACACTGAAGCTTTCTTT. Translated, it gives CASSQDAGMNTEAFF.